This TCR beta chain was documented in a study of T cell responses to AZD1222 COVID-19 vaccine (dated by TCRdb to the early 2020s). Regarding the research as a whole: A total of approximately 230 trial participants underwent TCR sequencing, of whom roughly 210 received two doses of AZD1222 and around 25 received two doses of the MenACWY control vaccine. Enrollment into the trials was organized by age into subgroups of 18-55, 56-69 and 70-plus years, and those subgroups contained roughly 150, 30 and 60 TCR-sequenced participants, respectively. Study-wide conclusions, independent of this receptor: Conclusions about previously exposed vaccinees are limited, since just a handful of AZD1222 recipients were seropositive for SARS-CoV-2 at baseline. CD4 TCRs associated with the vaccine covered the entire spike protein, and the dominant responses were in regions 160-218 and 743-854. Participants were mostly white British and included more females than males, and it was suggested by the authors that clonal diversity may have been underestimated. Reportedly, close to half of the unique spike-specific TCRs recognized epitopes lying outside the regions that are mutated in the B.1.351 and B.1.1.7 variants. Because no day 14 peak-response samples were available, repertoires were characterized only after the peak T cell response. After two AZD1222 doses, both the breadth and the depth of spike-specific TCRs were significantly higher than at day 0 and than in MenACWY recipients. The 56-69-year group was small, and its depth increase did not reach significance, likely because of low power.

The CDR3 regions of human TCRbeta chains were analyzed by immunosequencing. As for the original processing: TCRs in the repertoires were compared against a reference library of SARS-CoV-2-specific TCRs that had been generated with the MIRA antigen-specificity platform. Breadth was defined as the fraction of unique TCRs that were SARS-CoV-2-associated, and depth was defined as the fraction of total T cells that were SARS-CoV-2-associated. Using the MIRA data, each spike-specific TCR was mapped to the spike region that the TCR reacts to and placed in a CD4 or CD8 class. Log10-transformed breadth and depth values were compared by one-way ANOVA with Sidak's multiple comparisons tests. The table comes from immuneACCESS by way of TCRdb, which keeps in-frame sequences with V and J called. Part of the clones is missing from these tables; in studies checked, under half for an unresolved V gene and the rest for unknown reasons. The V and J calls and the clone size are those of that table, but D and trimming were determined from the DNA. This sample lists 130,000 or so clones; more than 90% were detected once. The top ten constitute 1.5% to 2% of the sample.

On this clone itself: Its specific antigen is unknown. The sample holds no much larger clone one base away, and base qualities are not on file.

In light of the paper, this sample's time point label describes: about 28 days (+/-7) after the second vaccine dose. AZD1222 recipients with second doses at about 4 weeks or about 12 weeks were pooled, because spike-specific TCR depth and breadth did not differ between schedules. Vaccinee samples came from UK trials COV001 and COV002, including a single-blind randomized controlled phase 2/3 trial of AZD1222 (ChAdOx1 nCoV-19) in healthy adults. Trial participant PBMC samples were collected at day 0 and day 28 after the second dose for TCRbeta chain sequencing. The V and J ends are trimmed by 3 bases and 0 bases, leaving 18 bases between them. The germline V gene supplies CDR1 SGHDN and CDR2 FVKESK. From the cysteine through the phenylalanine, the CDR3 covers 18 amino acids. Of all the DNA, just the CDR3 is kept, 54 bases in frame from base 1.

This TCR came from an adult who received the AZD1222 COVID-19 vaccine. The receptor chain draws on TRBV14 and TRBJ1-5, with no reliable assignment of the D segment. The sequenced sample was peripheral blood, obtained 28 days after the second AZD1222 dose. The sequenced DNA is TGTGCCAGCAGCCATCCGGACCCGAGAACATATAGCAATCAGCCCCAGCATTTT. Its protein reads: CASSHPDPRTYSNQPQHF.